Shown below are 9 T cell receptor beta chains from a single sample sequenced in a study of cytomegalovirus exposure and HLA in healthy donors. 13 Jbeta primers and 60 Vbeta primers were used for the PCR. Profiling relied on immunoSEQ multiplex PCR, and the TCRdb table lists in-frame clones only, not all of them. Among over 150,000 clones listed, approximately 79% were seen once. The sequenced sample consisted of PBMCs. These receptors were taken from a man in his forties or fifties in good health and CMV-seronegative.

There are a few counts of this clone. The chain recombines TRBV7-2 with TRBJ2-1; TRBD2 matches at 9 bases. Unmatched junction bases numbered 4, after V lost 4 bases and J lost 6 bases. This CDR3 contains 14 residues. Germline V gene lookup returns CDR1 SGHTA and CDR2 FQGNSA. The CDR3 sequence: CASSSLAGRNEQFF. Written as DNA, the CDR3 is TGTGCCAGCAGCTCTCTAGCGGGACGCAATGAGCAGTTCTTC.

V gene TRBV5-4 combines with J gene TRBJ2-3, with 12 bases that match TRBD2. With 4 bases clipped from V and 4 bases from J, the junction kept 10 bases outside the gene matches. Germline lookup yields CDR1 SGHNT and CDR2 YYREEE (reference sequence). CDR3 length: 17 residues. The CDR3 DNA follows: TGTGCCAGCAGCCCTCCGACTAGCGGGAGACGCGCAGATACGCAGTATTTT. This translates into CASSPPTSGRRADTQYF.

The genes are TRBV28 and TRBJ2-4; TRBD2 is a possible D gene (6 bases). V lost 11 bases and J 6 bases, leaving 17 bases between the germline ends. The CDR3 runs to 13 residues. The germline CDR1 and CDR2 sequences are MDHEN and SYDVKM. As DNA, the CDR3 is TGTGCCGGGAGCGGAGGGTTCGGAAACATTCAGTACTTC. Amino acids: CAGSGGFGNIQYF.

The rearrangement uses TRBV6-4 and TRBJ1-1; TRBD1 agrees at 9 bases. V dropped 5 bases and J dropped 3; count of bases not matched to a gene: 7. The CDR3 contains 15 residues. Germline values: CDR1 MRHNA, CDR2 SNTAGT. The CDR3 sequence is CASSITGGADTEAFF. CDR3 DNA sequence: TGTGCCAGCAGTATCACAGGGGGCGCGGACACTGAAGCTTTCTTT.

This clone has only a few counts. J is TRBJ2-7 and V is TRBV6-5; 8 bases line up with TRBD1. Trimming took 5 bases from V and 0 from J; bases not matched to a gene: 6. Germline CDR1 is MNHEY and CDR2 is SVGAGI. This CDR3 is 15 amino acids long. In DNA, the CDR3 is TGTGCCAGCAGTGGACAGGGAAGAAACTCCTACGAGCAGTACTTC. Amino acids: CASSGQGRNSYEQYF.

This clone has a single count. As DNA, the CDR3 is TGCGCCAGCAGCCAAGATCCCCAGGGGAAGGGAAATGAGCAGTTCTTC. Protein: CASSQDPQGKGNEQFF. The chain has TRBV4-1 and TRBJ2-1, with D possibly matching TRBD1 (6 bases). CDR1 and CDR2 (germline): MGHRA, YSYEKL. The CDR3 consists of 16 residues. Trimming removed 0 bases from V and 7 bases from J, with 16 bases in between.

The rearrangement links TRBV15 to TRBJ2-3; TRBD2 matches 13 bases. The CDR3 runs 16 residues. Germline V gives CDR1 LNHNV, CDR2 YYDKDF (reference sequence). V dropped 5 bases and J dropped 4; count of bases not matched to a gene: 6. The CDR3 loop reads CATSPRLAGGSDTQYF. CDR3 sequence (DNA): TGTGCCACCAGCCCCCGACTAGCGGGAGGATCAGATACGCAGTATTTT.

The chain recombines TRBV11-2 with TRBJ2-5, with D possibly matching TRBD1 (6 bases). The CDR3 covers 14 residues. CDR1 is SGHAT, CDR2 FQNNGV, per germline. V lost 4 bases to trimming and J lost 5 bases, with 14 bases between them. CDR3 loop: CASSYPQGTETQYF. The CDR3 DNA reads TGTGCCAGCAGCTACCCACAGGGTACGGAGACCCAGTACTTC.

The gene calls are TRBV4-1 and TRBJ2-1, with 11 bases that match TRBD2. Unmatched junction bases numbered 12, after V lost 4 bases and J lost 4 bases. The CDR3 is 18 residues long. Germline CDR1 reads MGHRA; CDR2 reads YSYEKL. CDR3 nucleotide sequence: TGCGCCAGCAGCCTGTGGATCTCCGGGACTAGCGGATACAATGAGCAGTTCTTC. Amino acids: CASSLWISGTSGYNEQFF.